This T cell receptor (beta chain) was documented in a study of blood T cell repertoires in COVID-19. Study-wide background: Sites across the United States, Italy and Spain contributed samples from acute and convalescent COVID-19.

The V gene lost 6 bases and the J gene lost 7 bases, with 13 bases spanning the gap. This CDR3 region has 12 residues. Participant ages covered roughly 18 to 89 years across 20 to 30 US areas. As originally analysed: Amplifying reference gene primers gave estimates of nucleated cell counts. The repertoire was sequenced with immunoSEQ multiplex PCR; TCRdb's copy has only in-frame clones and lacks some. The V and J calls and clone size come from that table; D and trimming were worked out from the DNA. The repertoire holds 200,000 to 300,000 clones, about nine tenths seen once, with roughly 1.7% in the top ten.

The clonotype comes from a man aged 35 to 55 who had recovered from COVID-19. The sample taken for sequencing was PBMCs or T cells enriched from blood (not recorded which). This chain connects TRBV23-1 to TRBJ2-7; D possibly corresponds to TRBD1 (5 bases). TRBV23-1 is an open reading frame, and its role is uncertain. Written as DNA, the CDR3 is TGCGCCAGCAGACACAAAAAGGGGGAGCAGTACTTC. It specifies CASRHKKGEQYF.